This T cell receptor (beta chain) emerged from a study of Tregs in tolerant kidney transplant recipients. Study results and limitations: Antigen-driven expansion was suggested because donor-specific Tregs expanded more than all Tregs in tolerant patients. Activated donor B cell expansion appeared to reveal the most relevant donor-specific TCRbeta repertoire. For some patients, primers changed over time, blocking nucleotide-level comparison.

Here immunoSEQ multiplex PCR was the method, and the copy in TCRdb shows in-frame clones only, minus some. The data show approximately 93,000 clones, with over 85% seen just once and 0.46% held by the top ten. Remarks on this clone: The antigen remains unidentified.

Germline V gene lookup returns CDR1 ENHRY and CDR2 SYGVKD. With V trimmed by 6 bases and J by 5 bases, 9 bases remained unmatched. The CDR3 is made up of 16 amino acids. The source material was CD4+ T cells from blood, sampled before the transplant. The chain carries TRBV10-3 and TRBJ2-1, with 11 bases lining up with TRBD2. This receptor was obtained from a human donor who received a combined kidney and bone marrow transplant. CDR3 sequence: CAISPRLAGLNNEQFF. The CDR3, as DNA: TGTGCCATCAGCCCCAGACTAGCGGGATTAAACAATGAGCAGTTCTTC.